Sequencing of this T cell receptor (beta chain) was carried out in a study of long-term antiretroviral therapy in people with HIV. General study results and limits: ART adherence, viral resistance and therapy changes were undocumented.

The libraries were made with immunoSEQ v3.0 at survey level. Clones were read by immunoSEQ multiplex PCR, and TCRdb kept only the in-frame ones, dropping some. The table includes 20,000 to 25,000 clones, just over 85% detected once. Note on this clone: Its target is unknown.

Per the germline V gene, CDR1 is SGHAT and CDR2 is FQNNGV. The CDR3 has 12 amino acids. V dropped 3 bases and J dropped 4 bases, with 7 bases sitting between them. The sequence was obtained from a man aged 55 to 70 with HIV. This chain uses TRBV11-2 with TRBJ2-7; possible D gene TRBD2, 5 bases. The material sequenced was unsorted PBMCs, taken 1.3 years after starting antiretroviral therapy. This chain's CDR3 is CASSFLAYEQYF. The CDR3 bases are TGTGCCAGCAGCTTTCTAGCTTACGAGCAGTACTTC.